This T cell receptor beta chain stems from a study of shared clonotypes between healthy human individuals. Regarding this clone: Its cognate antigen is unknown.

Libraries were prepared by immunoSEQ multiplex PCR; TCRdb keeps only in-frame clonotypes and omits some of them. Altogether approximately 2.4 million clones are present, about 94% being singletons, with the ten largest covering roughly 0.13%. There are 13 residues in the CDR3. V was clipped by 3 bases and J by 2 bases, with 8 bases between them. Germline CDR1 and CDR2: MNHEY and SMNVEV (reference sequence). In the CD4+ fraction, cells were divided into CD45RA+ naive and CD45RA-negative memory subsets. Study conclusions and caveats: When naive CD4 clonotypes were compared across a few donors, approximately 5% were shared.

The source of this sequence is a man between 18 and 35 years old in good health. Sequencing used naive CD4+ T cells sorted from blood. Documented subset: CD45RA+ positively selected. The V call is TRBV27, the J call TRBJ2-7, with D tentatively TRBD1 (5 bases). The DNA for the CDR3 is TGTGCCAGCAGTTTTGACAGAGCCTACGAGCAGTACTTC. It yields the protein CASSFDRAYEQYF.